The rows below give T cell receptor beta chains drawn from one sample of a study of T-cell memory formation after mild COVID-19. TCRdb reprocessed the 5' RACE reads with MiXCR, giving one entry per CDR3 protein. Here the sample spans 85,000 to 130,000 distinct CDR3 sequences, around 10% being singletons. Sequencing was carried out using PBMCs or a T cell subset sorted from them (not recorded which). Source of these receptors: a man aged 18 to 29 who had mild COVID-19 (a few samples of this study predate the infection). Cell type and time point are not known. CDR3s include the opening cysteine and the closing phenylalanine or tryptophan. The D gene is left open where the match is weak. Clone size appears in some rows only: once, few, many, or a class for an expanded clone.

.	few	TRBV7-9	TRBJ2-7	CASSSDKYEQYF	TGTGCCAGCAGCTCGGACAAGTACGAGCAGTACTTC
TRBD2	many	TRBV5-4	TRBJ2-2	CASSSSGGATGELFF	TGTGCCAGCAGCTCGAGCGGGGGGGCCACCGGGGAGCTGTTTTTT
.	.	TRBV6-5	TRBJ2-1	CASRYSSSSYNEQFF	TGTGCCAGCAGATACAGCTCAAGCTCCTACAATGAGCAGTTCTTC
TRBD1	.	TRBV11-3	TRBJ2-1	CASSTRDRICEQFF	TGTGCCAGCAGCACTCGGGACAGGATCTGTGAGCAGTTCTTC
.	.	TRBV29-1	TRBJ2-2	CSVGAVNTGELFF	TGCAGCGTTGGAGCGGTGAACACCGGGGAGCTGTTTTTT
TRBD1	few	TRBV7-6	TRBJ2-5	CASSSHSGTVQETQYF	TGTGCCAGCAGCTCTCATTCCGGGACAGTGCAAGAGACCCAGTACTTC
.	.	TRBV27	TRBJ2-1	CASSLKGGPSYNEQFF	TGTGCCAGCAGTTTAAAGGGGGGGCCCTCCTACAATGAGCAGTTCTTC
TRBD1	.	TRBV15	TRBJ2-3	CATSPDRTTDTQYF	TGTGCCACCAGTCCGGACAGGACCACAGATACGCAGTATTTT
.	.	TRBV7-6	TRBJ2-7	CASSSAGSSYEQYF	TGTGCCAGCAGCTCCGCGGGCTCGTCCTACGAGCAGTACTTC
TRBD2	many	TRBV5-1	TRBJ2-5	CASSLVLAGQETQYF	TGCGCCAGCAGCTTGGTACTAGCGGGGCAAGAGACCCAGTACTTC
.	.	TRBV15	TRBJ2-1	CATSSQSSYNEQFF	TGTGCCACCAGCAGTCAGAGCTCCTACAATGAGCAGTTCTTC